This is a list of T cell receptor beta chains from one sample in a study of PD-1 and CTLA-4 blockade in melanoma. Clones were sequenced by immunoSEQ multiplex PCR, and TCRdb holds only the in-frame ones, with some missing. The sample holds about 31,000 clones, roughly nine tenths seen once. The material was CD8+ T cells from peripheral blood, obtained from a patient given anti-PD-1 treatment. These receptors came from a human donor with melanoma. The CDR3 runs from the conserved cysteine through the conserved F or W. A D gene is named only where the DNA matches it firmly. Clone size is shown for a subset of rows, as once, few, many or a class of expanded clone.

.	TRBD2	TRBV7-3	TRBJ2-7	TGTGCCAGCAGCTTAATCGGGGGGGCCACTTCCTACGAGCAGTACTTC	CASSLIGGATSYEQYF
.	TRBD2	TRBV3-1/TRBV3-2	TRBJ2-1	TGTGCCAGCAGCCAAGGCCCTAGCGGGGGAAGGGCCTACAATGAGCAGTTCTTC	CASSQGPSGGRAYNEQFF
.	.	TRBV30	TRBJ1-1	TGTGCCTGGAGTGTACCCACTGAAGCTTTCTTT	CAWSVPTEAFF
.	.	TRBV2	TRBJ2-3	TGTGCCAGTCCCGAGGGGGGACATATCCCTAGCACAGATACGCAGTATTTT	CASPEGGHIPSTDTQYF
.	TRBD1	TRBV6-5	TRBJ1-5	TGTGCCAGCACCGGGACAGAGAATCAGCCCCAGCATTTT	CASTGTENQPQHF
.	.	TRBV5-1	TRBJ2-7	TGCGCCAGCAGCTTTTCCACAGGGTTCGAGCAGTACTTC	CASSFSTGFEQYF
few	TRBD2	TRBV5-1	TRBJ2-1	TGCGCCAGCAGCTTGGCCTTAGCGGGGGACCTATACAATGAGCAGTTCTTC	CASSLALAGDLYNEQFF
.	TRBD1	TRBV25-1	TRBJ1-3	TGTGCCAGCAGTGTGCTGGGACAGGGGGCGAACACCATATATTTT	CASSVLGQGANTIYF
.	.	TRBV3-1/TRBV3-2	TRBJ2-5	TGTGCCAGCAGCCACTTACAGGGTGCGCTACAAGAGACCCAGTACTTC	CASSHLQGALQETQYF
.	.	TRBV6-4	TRBJ1-1	TGTGCCAGCAGTGCAGCAAACACTGAAGCTTTCTTT	CASSAANTEAFF
.	.	TRBV27	TRBJ1-2	TGTGCCACCTACCAAGGGGGAAACTACACCTTC	CATYQGGNYTF
.	.	TRBV2	TRBJ2-5	TGTGCCAGCAGTGAAAGGGCTATTCAGACCCAGTACTTC	CASSERAIQTQYF
.	.	TRBV30	TRBJ1-2	TGTGCCTGGAGTGCCGGGGAGGGGATGAACTATGGCTACACCTTC	CAWSAGEGMNYGYTF
.	.	TRBV7-9	TRBJ2-2	TGTGCCAGCAGCTTGGGGGGACTCACCGGGGAGCTGTTTTTT	CASSLGGLTGELFF
.	TRBD1	TRBV6-5	TRBJ2-2	TGTGCCAGCATTCCCTACAGGGGGCGCGGCGGGGAGCTGTTTTTT	CASIPYRGRGGELFF
once	TRBD1	TRBV5-1	TRBJ2-7	TGCGCCAGCAGCTCAAGCCGGGACAGGCTCTTC	CASSSSRDRLF
.	.	TRBV28	TRBJ2-7	TGTGCCAGCAGCGGTGACACTTTCTACGAGCAGTACTTC	CASSGDTFYEQYF
few	TRBD1	TRBV5-4	TRBJ1-2	TGTGCCAGCAGCTCCCAAGGGGGCCCAGGCTACACCTTC	CASSSQGGPGYTF
.	.	TRBV3-1/TRBV3-2	TRBJ2-5	TGTGCCAGCAGCCCCTGGGGACTCGAGACCCAGTACTTC	CASSPWGLETQYF
.	.	TRBV9	TRBJ2-7	TGTGCCAGCAGCGTTGGGGGCATGAACTACGAGCAGTACTTC	CASSVGGMNYEQYF